Listed below are T cell receptor beta chains from one sample, sequenced in a study of blood T cell repertoires in COVID-19. Sequencing was performed with immunoSEQ multiplex PCR; in TCRdb, only in-frame clones are kept and a portion is missing. The sample yields about 68,000 clones, less than 95% seen once. Sequencing was done on a sample of peripheral blood. The receptor source for this set is a woman between 55 and 75 years old with active COVID-19. CDR3s include the opening cysteine and the closing phenylalanine or tryptophan. Size is stated for part of the rows, as once, few or many counts, or as a class when the clone is expanded.

CDR3	V	size
CASSLLWGGEQYF	TRBV3-1/TRBV3-2	-
CASREDSHTEAFF	TRBV19	-
CASSINRVNTGELFF	TRBV19	-
CASSVQGGPTSYEQYF	TRBV6-1	-
CASRAGLNTEAFF	TRBV5-1	-
CASSLRSMDTQYF	TRBV28	-
CASSREGDRHERDTQYF	TRBV23-1	-
CASSFGTSHSGNSPLHF	TRBV19	few
CASSLIMGGLGTQHF	TRBV27	-
CASSSLAGAPVETQYF	TRBV14	once
CASSLFGDSAYEQYF	TRBV27	-
CASSESRGGGETQYF	TRBV10-2	once
CASSPRLAGVGDTQYF	TRBV5-4	-
CASSARGVPGELFF	TRBV9	-
CASSVGGTAGVLSGANVLTF	TRBV9	-
CASSLPLLQSGGSYNEQFF	TRBV7-2	-
CASTSYRGNTEAFF	TRBV5-1	-
CASSLPGVFSAGRSYNEQFF	TRBV5-8	-
CSVPRGNEQFF	TRBV29-1	-
CASSPPRGQGAVEGNQPQHF	TRBV21-1	-
CASSQPAGGNTGELFF	TRBV3-1/TRBV3-2	-
CASSLGSTYGYTF	TRBV28	-
CASSEGVRHTDTQYF	TRBV9	-
CASRSGTGVIVAYEQYF	TRBV28	-
CASRWTGGSGELFF	TRBV19	-
CASSSGLARPYNEQFF	TRBV5-1	-
CASSYGQGGNTIYF	TRBV6-6	once
CASSDRGIRSTDTQYF	TRBV6-1	-
CASSPPQTGNEQFF	TRBV18	-
CASSSPGSINYGYTF	TRBV19	-
CASSAGTAYEQYF	TRBV5-6	-
CATSRVGQAGGSSYNEQFF	TRBV15	-
CASSLWTSGIPETQYF	TRBV3-1/TRBV3-2	-
CASRPIGTGYNEQFF	TRBV27	-
CSVPRSQNTGELFF	TRBV29-1	-
CASSQEIPSGFSYNEQFF	TRBV3-1/TRBV3-2	-
CASRGQTTTDTQYF	TRBV5-1	-